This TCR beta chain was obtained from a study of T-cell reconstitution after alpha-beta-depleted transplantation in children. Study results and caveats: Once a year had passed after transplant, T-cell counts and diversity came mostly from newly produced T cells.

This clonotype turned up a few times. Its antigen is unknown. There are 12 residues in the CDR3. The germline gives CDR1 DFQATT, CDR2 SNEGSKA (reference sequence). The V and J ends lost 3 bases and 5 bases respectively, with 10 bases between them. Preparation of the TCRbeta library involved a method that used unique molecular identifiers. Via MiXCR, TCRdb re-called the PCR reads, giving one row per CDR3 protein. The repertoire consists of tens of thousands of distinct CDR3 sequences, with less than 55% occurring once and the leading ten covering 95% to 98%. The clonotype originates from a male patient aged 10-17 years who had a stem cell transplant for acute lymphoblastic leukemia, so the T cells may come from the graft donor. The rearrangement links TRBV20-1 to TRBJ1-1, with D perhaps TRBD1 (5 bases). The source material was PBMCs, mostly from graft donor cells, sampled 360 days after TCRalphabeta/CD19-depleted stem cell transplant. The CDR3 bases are TGCAGTGCTAGGGGGGGAGGGACTGAAGCTTTCTTT. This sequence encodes CSARGGGTEAFF.